One and the same sample provided the 18 T cell receptor beta chains below, sequenced in a study of regulatory T cells in long-lasting Graves disease. Investigators prepared the TCR beta libraries by applying iRepertoire HTBI primers and Arm-PCR of CDR3 regions. TCRdb re-derived calls from the multiplex PCR reads in MiXCR, one entry per CDR3 protein. The repertoire holds under 500,000 distinct CDR3 sequences, with more than 20% as singletons. As to time point: persistent/refractory GD, antithyroid drugs over 5 years with positive TRAb. Isolated PBMC RNA provided the starting material for the TCR library. Sequenced here: peripheral blood mononuclear cells (PBMCs), sampled when the disease was refractory, from a patient treated with antithyroid drugs. Receptors originate from a female donor with Graves disease.

This clonotype was seen only once. The chain is built from TRBV5-8 and TRBJ2-2, with 10 bases that match TRBD1. Germline values: CDR1 SGHTS, CDR2 YDEGEE. The ends lost 4 bases at V and 4 bases at J; junction bases unmatched: 13. The CDR3 spans 18 residues. The CDR3 sequence is CASSRPGTGVPSTGELFF. In nucleotides, the CDR3 is TGTGCCAGCAGCCGTCCCGGGACAGGGGTGCCGAGCACCGGGGAGCTGTTTTTT.

On this clonotype: It may be a read error: a sequence one base away is much more abundant. The genes are TRBV11-2 and TRBJ2-7; a weak D match, TRBD2 (6 bases). The CDR3 length is 16 residues. V shed 5 bases and J shed 0 bases, with 17 bases lying between them. Germline V gene lookup returns CDR1 SGHAT and CDR2 FQNNGV. CDR3 amino acids: CASSQMGRGISYEQYF. In nucleotides, the CDR3 is TGTGCCAGCAGCCAAATGGGGCGGGGAATCTCCTACGAGCAGTACTTC.

At least ten counts were recorded for this clonotype. The CDR3 DNA reads TGCGCCAGCAGCTTGGCAGGGGGAAACTACGAGCAGTACTTC. Residues: CASSLAGGNYEQYF. The chain has TRBV5-1 and TRBJ2-7, with 7 nucleotides matching TRBD1. This CDR3 comprises 14 residues. CDR1 is SGHRS and CDR2 is YFSETQ in the germline V gene. V dropped 0 bases and J dropped 3; count of bases not matched to a gene: 3.

Concerning this clonotype itself: This may be a read error: a much more frequent sequence differs by one nucleotide. The V call is TRBV28, the J call TRBJ2-5; D gene unclear. The germline V gene has CDR1 MDHEN and CDR2 SYDVKM. V dropped 6 bases and J dropped 5 bases, with 13 bases sitting between them. The CDR3 totals 13 residues. In DNA, the CDR3 is TGTGCCAGCAGCGAAAAAGCTAGGGAGACCCAGTACTTC. Residues: CASSEKARETQYF.

This chain connects TRBV29-1 to TRBJ2-7, with D perhaps given as TRBD1 or TRBD2 (6 bases each). The CDR3 has 14 residues. Germline V gene lookup returns CDR1 SQVTM and CDR2 ANQGSEA. V lost 3 bases to trimming and J lost 0 bases, with 12 bases between them. CDR3 nucleotide sequence: TGCAGCGTTGAGGAGGGGGTGAGCTCCTACGAGCAGTACTTC. Its translation: CSVEEGVSSYEQYF.

This sequence joins TRBV13 and TRBJ2-7, with D possibly TRBD1 on 6 matching bases. With 1 base removed from V and 6 bases from J, the gap between germline ends came to 13 bases. This CDR3 has 14 residues. Germline V gene sequence: CDR1 PRHDT, CDR2 FYEKMQ (reference sequence). The CDR3 is CASSLDREGFEQYF. Here the CDR3 DNA reads TGTGCCAGCAGCTTAGACAGGGAAGGATTCGAGCAGTACTTC.

This clonotype was found many times. The genes are TRBV11-2 and TRBJ2-7; TRBD1 might be the D (5 bases). This CDR3 spans 14 amino acids. The germline V gene encodes CDR1 SGHAT and CDR2 FQNNGV. V shed 5 bases and J shed 3 bases, with 14 bases lying between them. The DNA of the CDR3 is TGTGCCAGCAGCCCTACAGGAGCGTACTACGAGCAGTACTTC. It encodes CASSPTGAYYEQYF.

The rearrangement links TRBV7-9 to TRBJ2-7; D is possibly TRBD2 (5 bases). Trimming stripped 9 bases from V and 4 bases from J, with 22 bases between. Germline-derived CDR1 and CDR2 are SEHNR and FQNEAQ (reference sequence). The CDR3 totals 15 residues. CDR3 protein: CASLPERVPAYEQYF. CDR3 DNA: TGTGCCAGTCTACCCGAGAGGGTACCCGCTTACGAGCAGTACTTC.

Many counts were recorded for this clonotype. The rearrangement joins TRBV6-5 to TRBJ2-7, with 7 bases matching TRBD2. The germline gives CDR1 MNHEY, CDR2 SVGAGI. The CDR3 extends over 17 amino acids. V lost 2 bases, J lost 3 bases, and 13 bases stayed unmatched. The CDR3 sequence: CASSYGGSGDEGYEQYF. The CDR3 bases are TGTGCCAGCAGTTACGGCGGGAGCGGCGATGAGGGCTACGAGCAGTACTTC.

This clonotype showed up many times. The gene calls are TRBV27 and TRBJ2-5; TRBD1 aligns across 8 bases. This CDR3 has 14 residues. The trim removed 7 bases at V and 5 bases at J, leaving 9 bases unmatched. From germline, CDR1 is MNHEY and CDR2 SMNVEV (reference sequence). For the CDR3, the DNA is TGTGCCAGCAAGGCCAGGGGGCAGCGGGAGACCCAGTACTTC. Translated: CASKARGQRETQYF.

Many counts were recorded for this clonotype. The chain has TRBV27 and TRBJ1-5; 8 nucleotides align to TRBD1. This CDR3 is built from 15 residues. Trimming at V came to 3 bases and at J to 3 bases, leaving 4 bases not matched to a gene. CDR1 and CDR2 from the germline V gene are MNHEY and SMNVEV (reference sequence). This CDR3 reads CASSFFQGANQPQHF. CDR3 DNA sequence: TGTGCCAGCAGTTTTTTTCAGGGGGCCAATCAGCCCCAGCATTTT.

The V gene is TRBV6-1, the J gene TRBJ2-7; 10 bases line up with TRBD1. The CDR3 consists of 18 residues. The V and J ends lost 0 bases and 4 bases, in that order; junction bases with no gene match: 12. From germline, CDR1 is MNHNS and CDR2 SASEGT. CDR3 sequence reads: CASSEAYTWGQGIYEQYF. CDR3 DNA: TGTGCCAGCAGTGAAGCGTATACGTGGGGACAGGGGATTTACGAGCAGTACTTC.

This clonotype was counted at least ten times. The V call is TRBV6-1, the J call TRBJ1-1, with 7 bases lining up with TRBD1. The V gene end was trimmed by 6 bases and the J gene end by 2 bases; junction bases not matched to a gene: 6. The CDR3 contains 14 residues. Per germline, CDR1 MNHNS and CDR2 SASEGT. CDR3 sequence: CASSTEGANTEAFF. CDR3 sequence (DNA): TGTGCCAGCAGCACAGAGGGGGCCAACACTGAAGCTTTCTTT.

This clonotype was observed many times. This rearrangement joins TRBV27 to TRBJ2-1, with no clear D. The germline gives CDR1 MNHEY, CDR2 SMNVEV (reference sequence). Trimming stripped 1 base from V and 4 bases from J, with 11 bases between. This CDR3 contains 15 residues. The CDR3 DNA reads as TGTGCCAGCAGTTTATATCCAGGAAAGTACAATGAGCAGTTCTTC. Its protein is CASSLYPGKYNEQFF.

This clonotype was counted at least ten times. The gene calls are TRBV6-1 and TRBJ2-7; no clear D. The V gene lost 7 bases and the J gene lost 3 bases, with 22 bases spanning the gap. The CDR3 is 16 amino acids. Germline assignment: CDR1 MNHNS and CDR2 SASEGT. CDR3 coding DNA: TGTGCCAGCACCCGTAGTCCGGTCTCGACCTACTACGAGCAGTACTTC. It translates to CASTRSPVSTYYEQYF.

This sequence joins TRBV9 and TRBJ2-3; 7 nucleotides match TRBD2. V shed 0 bases, J shed 6 bases, and the junction held 7 bases outside the gene matches. The CDR3 has 15 amino acids. The germline CDR1 and CDR2 sequences are SGDLS and YYNGEE. The CDR3 region has the DNA TGTGCCAGCAGCGTAGACGACTCTAGCGGTGATACGCAGTATTTT. Translated: CASSVDDSSGDTQYF.

This clonotype came up many times. CDR3 residues: CATSESGRWREQYF. CDR3 DNA sequence: TGTGCCACCAGTGAAAGCGGGAGGTGGCGGGAGCAGTACTTC. The chain uses TRBV24-1 and TRBJ2-7, with 9 bases matching TRBD2. The V and J ends lost 4 bases and 7 bases, in that order; junction bases with no gene match: 7. The germline V gene encodes CDR1 KGHDR and CDR2 SFDVKD. This CDR3 comprises 14 residues.

This clonotype was counted only a few times. The chain is built from TRBV14 and TRBJ2-4; possible D gene TRBD2, 6 bases. Per the germline V gene, CDR1 is SGHDN and CDR2 is FVKESK. There are 16 residues in the CDR3. Trimming stripped 6 bases from V and 0 bases from J, with 15 bases between. CDR3 protein: CASRRGGQLAKNIQYF. CDR3 in DNA: TGTGCCAGCAGGCGGGGCGGACAACTAGCCAAAAACATTCAGTACTTC.